This TCR beta chain was obtained from a study of identical twins. From germline, CDR1 is MNHNS and CDR2 SASEGT. V lost 6 bases, J lost 4 bases, and 6 bases stayed unmatched. This CDR3 region has 13 residues. Using its own MiXCR run on the 5' RACE reads, TCRdb lists one record per CDR3 protein. This table holds 500,000 to 600,000 distinct CDR3 sequences, less than 25% found once. Note on this clonotype: Its antigen is not known. A single base separates this from a much larger clone, so it may be a read error.

Findings of the study overall: Donors were not followed over many years; analysis was cross-sectional.

In addition, the sample was reused for a study of T cells expressing NK-cell markers. This second report adds: Investigators obtained TCR beta repertoires from sorted CD3+CD56+NKG2C+, CD3+CD56+NKG2C- and CD3+CD56-NKG2C+ T cells.

The sequenced material came from CD4+ T cells sorted from blood. The chain couples TRBV6-1 to TRBJ2-7; 7 bases agree with TRBD1. This clonotype was sampled from a woman aged 18-30 years in good health. The DNA of the CDR3 is TGTGCCAGCAGCCGGGACAGAATATACGAGCAGTACTTC. This translates into CASSRDRIYEQYF.